This T cell receptor beta chain was retrieved from a study of cytomegalovirus exposure and HLA in healthy donors. Study observations and caveats: DRB1 had the most TCR associations and HLA-C the fewest, a later analysis found, with rates varying by HLA locus. Presence/absence analyses treated sequencing depth as roughly uniform across donors.

Points on this clone: Its target is unknown.

It was with 60 Vbeta and 13 Jbeta primers that the PCR ran. Assay: immunoSEQ multiplex PCR; the TCRdb copy retains only in-frame clones and omits some. The repertoire holds some 210,000 clones, with roughly 73% as singletons. CDR3 length: 14 residues. Germline V gene lookup returns CDR1 SGHDN and CDR2 FVKESK. Trimming shortened V by 3 bases and J by 5 bases, and 14 bases separated the two germline ends. The sequence came from a woman between 25 and 40 years old in good health and CMV-seropositive. The rearrangement joins TRBV14 to TRBJ2-7, with D tentatively TRBD1 (6 bases). The sequencing input was PBMCs. Here the CDR3 DNA reads TGTGCCAGCAGCCATTGGGGGCTCGTCCACGAGCAGTACTTC. It codes for CASSHWGLVHEQYF.